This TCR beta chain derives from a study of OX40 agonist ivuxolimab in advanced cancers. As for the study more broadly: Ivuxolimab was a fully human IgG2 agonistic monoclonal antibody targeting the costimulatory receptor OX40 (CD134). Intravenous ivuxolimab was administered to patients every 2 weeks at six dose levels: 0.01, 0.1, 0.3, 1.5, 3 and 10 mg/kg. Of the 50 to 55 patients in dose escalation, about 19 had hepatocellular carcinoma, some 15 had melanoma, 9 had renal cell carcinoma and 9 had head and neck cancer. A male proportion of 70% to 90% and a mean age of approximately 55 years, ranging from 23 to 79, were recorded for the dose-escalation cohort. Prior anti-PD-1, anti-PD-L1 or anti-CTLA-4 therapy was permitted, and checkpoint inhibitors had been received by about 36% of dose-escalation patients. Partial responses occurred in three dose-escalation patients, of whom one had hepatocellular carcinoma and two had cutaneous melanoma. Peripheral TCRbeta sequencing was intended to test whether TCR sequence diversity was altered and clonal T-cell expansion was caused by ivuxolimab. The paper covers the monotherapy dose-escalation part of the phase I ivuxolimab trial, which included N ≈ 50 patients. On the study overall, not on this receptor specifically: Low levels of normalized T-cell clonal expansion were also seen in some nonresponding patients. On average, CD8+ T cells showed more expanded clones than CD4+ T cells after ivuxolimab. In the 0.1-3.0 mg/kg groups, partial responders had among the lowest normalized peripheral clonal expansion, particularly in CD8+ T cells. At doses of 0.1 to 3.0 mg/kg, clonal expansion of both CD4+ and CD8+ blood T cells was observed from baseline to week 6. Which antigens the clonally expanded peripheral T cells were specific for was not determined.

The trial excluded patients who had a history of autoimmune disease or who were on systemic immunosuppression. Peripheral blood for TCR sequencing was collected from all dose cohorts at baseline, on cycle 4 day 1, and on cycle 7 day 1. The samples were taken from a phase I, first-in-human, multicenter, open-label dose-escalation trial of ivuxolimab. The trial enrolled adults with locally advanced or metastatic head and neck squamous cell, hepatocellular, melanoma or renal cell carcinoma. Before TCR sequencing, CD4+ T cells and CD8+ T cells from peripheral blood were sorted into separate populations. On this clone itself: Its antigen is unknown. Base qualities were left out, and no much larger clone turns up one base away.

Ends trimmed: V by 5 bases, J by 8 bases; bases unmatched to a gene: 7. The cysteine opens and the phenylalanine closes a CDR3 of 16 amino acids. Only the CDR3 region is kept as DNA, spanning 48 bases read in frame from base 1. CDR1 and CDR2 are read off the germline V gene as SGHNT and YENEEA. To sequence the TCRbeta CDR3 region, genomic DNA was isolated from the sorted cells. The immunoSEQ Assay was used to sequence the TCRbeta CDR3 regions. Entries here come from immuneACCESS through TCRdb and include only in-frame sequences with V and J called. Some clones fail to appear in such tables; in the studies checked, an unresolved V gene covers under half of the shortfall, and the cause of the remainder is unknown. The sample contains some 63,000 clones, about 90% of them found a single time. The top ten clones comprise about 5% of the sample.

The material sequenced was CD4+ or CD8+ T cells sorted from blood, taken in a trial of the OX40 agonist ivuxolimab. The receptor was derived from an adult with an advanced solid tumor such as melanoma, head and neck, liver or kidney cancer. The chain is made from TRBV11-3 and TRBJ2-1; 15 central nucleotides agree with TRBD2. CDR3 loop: CASSPGLAGGQDEQFF. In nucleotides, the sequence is TGTGCCAGCAGCCCCGGACTAGCGGGGGGGCAGGATGAGCAGTTCTTC.